Here is one TCR beta chain with its context. The sample comes from a study of blood T cell repertoires in COVID-19. The overall study: Some COVID-19 samples were acute and others convalescent; all came from the United States, Italy and Spain. Sample material is recorded as cDNA or gDNA derived from T cells, B-cell-depleted T cells, or PBMCs.

Original methodology: Reference gene primer amplification gave estimated nucleated cell counts. Some clones are missing from TCRdb's copy, which holds only in-frame ones; the method was immunoSEQ multiplex PCR. The V and J calls and clone size come from that table; D and trimming were worked out from the DNA. Here the sample spans approximately 150,000 clones, 85% to 90% being singletons. V lost 0 bases, J lost 0 bases, and 5 bases stayed unmatched. Germline loops: CDR1 SGHRS, CDR2 YFSETQ. The CDR3 is 16 residues long. Sequencing used peripheral blood. The sequence came from a woman aged 55-69 years with acute or convalescent COVID-19. V and J are TRBV5-1 and TRBJ2-7; 8 bases are a match to TRBD2. Here the CDR3 DNA reads TGCGCCAGCAGCTTGGTCGCGGGGGGTAGCTCCTACGAGCAGTACTTC. Protein sequence: CASSLVAGGSSYEQYF.